This is a list of T cell receptor beta chains from one sample in a study of blood T cell repertoires in COVID-19. Assay used: immunoSEQ multiplex PCR; TCRdb lists only in-frame clones, some missing. The top ten clones hold around 3.4% of a sample with about 55,000 clones, over 80% of them seen once. The sample was peripheral blood. The receptors derive from a man aged 35-49 years with COVID-19, enrolled during active disease. Each CDR3 is given with its conserved first and last residue. Each record gives: J gene, V gene, D gene, clone size, CDR3 protein, CDR3 DNA. A D gene is named only where the DNA matches it firmly. The listing skips clone size in some rows; elsewhere it reads once, few, many or a size class.

TRBJ1-5 | TRBV6-6 | TRBD1 | NA | CASRGQENQPQHF | TGTGCCAGCAGGGGACAGGAGAATCAGCCCCAGCATTTT
TRBJ1-2 | TRBV28 | NA | NA | CASSLGRDYGYTF | TGTGCCAGCAGTTTAGGCAGGGATTATGGCTACACCTTC
TRBJ2-1 | TRBV18 | NA | NA | CASSPGPGTTGEQFF | TGTGCCAGCTCACCCGGACCCGGTACGACGGGGGAGCAGTTCTTC
TRBJ1-1 | TRBV7-8 | TRBD1 | NA | CASSLGTGGEAFF | TGTGCCAGCAGCTTAGGGACAGGGGGTGAAGCTTTCTTT
TRBJ2-2 | TRBV7-9 | TRBD2 | NA | CASSLPGGTAGELFF | TGTGCCAGCAGCTTACCGGGAGGAACTGCCGGGGAGCTGTTTTTT
TRBJ2-2 | TRBV5-4 | TRBD1 | few | CASSPGQGRVGELFF | TGTGCCAGCAGCCCAGGACAGGGTAGGGTCGGGGAGCTGTTTTTT
TRBJ2-2 | TRBV6-5 | TRBD1 | NA | CASRGGQGISGELFF | TGTGCCAGCAGGGGGGGACAGGGGATTAGCGGGGAGCTGTTTTTT
TRBJ2-2 | TRBV11-3 | NA | NA | CASSFPGFSTGELFF | TGTGCCAGCAGCTTCCCCGGGTTTAGCACCGGGGAGCTGTTTTTT
TRBJ2-3 | TRBV19 | TRBD2 | NA | CASSPPAGALTSTDTQYF | TGTGCCAGTAGCCCTCCCGCGGGAGCCTTAACTAGCACAGATACGCAGTATTTT
TRBJ1-1 | TRBV19 | TRBD1 | NA | CASSPQTGGGTEAFF | TGTGCCAGTAGTCCGCAGACAGGGGGCGGCACTGAAGCTTTCTTT
TRBJ1-1 | TRBV19 | TRBD1 | NA | CASEDRRNTEAFF | TGTGCCAGTGAGGACAGGAGGAACACTGAAGCTTTCTTT
TRBJ1-1 | TRBV10-2 | TRBD1 | NA | CASSESGDRGRSAFF | TGCGCCAGCAGTGAGTCCGGGGACAGGGGGCGGTCGGCTTTCTTT
TRBJ2-2 | TRBV5-1 | TRBD2 | few | CASSLSSGPTGELFF | TGCGCCAGCAGCTTGTCTAGCGGACCCACCGGGGAGCTGTTTTTT
TRBJ2-2 | TRBV28 | TRBD1 | NA | CASSFFTSAGGAGELFF | TGTGCCAGCAGTTTTTTTACGAGTGCAGGGGGTGCCGGGGAGCTGTTTTTT
TRBJ2-6 | TRBV6-5 | NA | NA | CASRESGGANVLTF | TGTGCCAGCAGGGAGAGTGGTGGGGCCAACGTCCTGACTTTC
TRBJ2-2 | TRBV19 | NA | NA | CASIPGTNTGELFF | TGTGCCAGTATACCAGGGACGAACACCGGGGAGCTGTTTTTT
TRBJ1-1 | TRBV7-3 | NA | NA | CASSLNGGVDTEAFF | TGTGCCAGCAGCTTAAATGGGGGGGTAGACACTGAAGCTTTCTTT
TRBJ1-2 | TRBV25-1 | NA | NA | CASSEPVYGYTF | TGTGCCAGCAGTGAACCAGTCTATGGCTACACCTTC
TRBJ2-7 | TRBV1 | NA | NA | CTSSQEGAPYEQYF | TGCACCAGCAGCCAAGAGGGGGCGCCCTACGAGCAGTACTTC
TRBJ1-5 | TRBV21-1 | NA | NA | CASSCPGGGNQPQHF | TGTGCCAGCAGCTGTCCCGGGGGGGGCAATCAGCCCCAGCATTTT
TRBJ2-5 | TRBV11-2 | TRBD2 | NA | CASSLEGGRAGETQYF | TGTGCCAGCAGCTTAGAGGGCGGGAGGGCCGGCGAGACCCAGTACTTC
TRBJ1-2 | TRBV27 | TRBD1 | NA | CASSPLGTVTYGYTF | TGTGCCAGCAGTCCCCTTGGGACAGTTACTTATGGCTACACCTTC
TRBJ2-1 | TRBV6-1 | TRBD2 | NA | CASSEQLAGINEQFF | TGTGCCAGCAGTGAACAACTAGCGGGAATCAATGAGCAGTTCTTC
TRBJ2-2 | TRBV14 | TRBD1 | NA | CASSLDRGHTGELFF | TGTGCCAGCAGCCTAGACAGGGGCCACACCGGGGAGCTGTTTTTT
TRBJ1-5 | TRBV5-6 | TRBD1 | NA | CASSFSGTDSNQPQHF | TGTGCCAGCAGCTTTTCCGGGACAGATAGCAATCAGCCCCAGCATTTT
TRBJ1-1 | TRBV14 | NA | NA | CASSQVGGLVAFF | TGTGCCAGCAGCCAAGTGGGGGGACTAGTAGCTTTCTTT
TRBJ2-7 | TRBV28 | TRBD1 | few | CASSSGLRDRAPEQYF | TGTGCCAGCAGTTCGGGACTGCGGGACAGGGCCCCCGAGCAGTACTTC
TRBJ2-5 | TRBV19 | TRBD2 | NA | CASSPGILNSGVQETQYF | TGTGCCAGTAGCCCTGGGATACTGAACAGCGGGGTACAAGAGACCCAGTACTTC
TRBJ1-1 | TRBV5-1 | NA | NA | CASSLGGEAFF | TGCGCCAGCAGCTTAGGGGGAGAAGCTTTCTTT
TRBJ1-1 | TRBV10-3 | NA | NA | CAIRTGGLAEAFF | TGTGCCATCAGGACCGGGGGACTCGCTGAAGCTTTCTTT
TRBJ2-2 | TRBV5-1 | NA | NA | CASSQTGGDTGELFF | TGCGCCAGCAGCCAAACAGGGGGGGACACCGGGGAGCTGTTTTTT
TRBJ2-1 | TRBV4-2 | TRBD2 | NA | CASSQDNAGGHNEQFF | TGTGCCAGCAGCCAAGATAATGCGGGAGGGCACAATGAGCAGTTCTTC
TRBJ1-3 | TRBV25-1 | NA | NA | CASSEERTGNTIYF | TGTGCCAGCAGTGAAGAGCGGACTGGAAACACCATATATTTT
TRBJ1-1 | TRBV10-2 | NA | NA | CASSDPGASEAFF | TGCGCCAGCAGTGATCCTGGGGCCAGTGAAGCTTTCTTT
TRBJ1-1 | TRBV5-4 | NA | NA | CASSLEIGRDTEAFF | TGTGCCAGCAGCTTGGAAATCGGCAGGGACACTGAAGCTTTCTTT